The clone carrying this T cell receptor beta chain was found a few times. As yet, its antigen is unknown. TCRdb called the 5' RACE reads again in MiXCR, with one record for every CDR3 protein. The sample holds under 450,000 distinct CDR3 sequences, 20% to 30% seen once. CDR1 SGHAT and CDR2 FQNNGV come from the germline V gene. This CDR3 has 13 amino acids. V was trimmed by 5 bases and J by 8 bases, leaving 13 bases between them. This record belongs to a study of T-cell memory formation after mild COVID-19. Looking at the study overall: Across donors, TCR clusters were largely donor specific. Points from the study as a whole: The study found contracting CD4+ clones mainly in CM and EM and contracting CD8+ clones in EMRA. The study detected some responding clones in pre-infection memory, suggesting cross-reactive memory joined.

Sequenced input: PBMCs or a T cell subset sorted from them (not recorded which). This sequence joins TRBV11-2 and TRBJ2-4; no clear D gene. This clonotype was sampled from an adult woman who had mild COVID-19 (a few samples of this study predate the infection). Cell type and time point are not known. The CDR3 nucleotides read TGTGCCAGCAGCCGAGAAATGGAGCACATTCAGTACTTC. Residues: CASSREMEHIQYF.